This T cell receptor beta chain was recorded in a study of blood T cell repertoires in COVID-19. Generated by immunoSEQ multiplex PCR, the TCRdb table keeps only in-frame clones and is missing some. The profile shows 220,000 or so clones, about 85% of them singletons. CDR1 and CDR2 (germline): SGHTA, FQGNSA. Trimming at V came to 5 bases and at J to 5 bases, leaving 6 bases not matched to a gene. The CDR3 has 14 residues. V usage is TRBV7-2 and J usage is TRBJ2-5, with 9 bases identical to TRBD2. The clonotype originates from a woman in her fifties or sixties with COVID-19, enrolled during active disease. Source material: peripheral blood. The chain's CDR3 is CASSAGGGAETQYF. The CDR3 DNA reads as TGTGCCAGCAGCGCGGGCGGGGGGGCGGAGACCCAGTACTTC.